The 27 T cell receptor beta chains in this list originate from one sample, sequenced in a study of T-cell reconstitution after alpha-beta-depleted transplantation in children. Study-wide results and limits: Where alpha-beta T cells came from about two months after transplant was reportedly several hundred expanded graft clones.

No antigen is known for these receptors. Unique molecular identifiers were incorporated into the prepared TCRbeta library. TCRdb re-analysed the PCR reads in MiXCR, keeping a single row per CDR3 protein. Here the sample spans tens of thousands of distinct CDR3 sequences, approximately 6.5% being singletons. Sample: peripheral blood, taken 60 days after TCRalphabeta/CD19-depleted stem cell transplant. These receptors were collected from a child younger than two who had a stem cell transplant for acute myeloid leukemia, so the T cells may come from the graft donor.

This clonotype was seen ten or more times. This chain uses TRBV5-5 with TRBJ1-1, with unresolved D. This CDR3 has 12 amino acids. V gave up 1 base and J gave up 5 bases, with 6 bases separating them. Germline CDR1 SGHKS, CDR2 YYEKEE (reference sequence). The CDR3 sequence is CASSLKTTEAFF. In nucleotides, the CDR3 is TGTGCCAGCAGCTTGAAGACGACTGAAGCTTTCTTT. The variable domain in full, with the rest retrieved from reference TRBV5-5 and TRBJ1-1, is DAGVTQSPTHLIKTRGQQVTLRCSPISGHKSVSWYQQVLGQGPQFIFQYYEKEERGRGNFPDRFSARQFPNYSSELNVNALLLGDSALYLCASSLKTTEAFFGQGTRLTVV.

This clonotype was counted many times. Sequence at one end of the junction differs from germline and may be a read error. CDR3 amino acids: CASRLNGQGIYEQHF. The CDR3 nucleotides are TGCGCCAGCAGGCTAAATGGACAGGGCATTTACGAGCAGCACTTC. The chain couples TRBV5-1 to TRBJ2-7, with 8 bases matching TRBD1. Looked up from germline, CDR1 is SGHRS and CDR2 is YFSETQ. CDR3 length equals 15 residues.

This clonotype was seen ten or more times. The CDR3 DNA reads TGTGCCAGCAGCGTAGGGGAGGCGGGGAGGCCCTACGAGCAGTACTTC. Translating it yields CASSVGEAGRPYEQYF. The chain couples TRBV9 to TRBJ2-7; maybe TRBD2 (6 bases). The CDR3 is made up of 16 amino acids. Germline V lookup: CDR1 SGDLS, CDR2 YYNGEE. Between the trimmed V and J ends, which lost 0 bases and 2 bases, there was a span of 15 bases.

This clonotype was picked up many times. The chain recombines TRBV12-3 or TRBV12-4 with TRBJ2-7; 8 bases line up with TRBD1. The CDR3 extends over 12 amino acids. With 7 bases clipped from V and 6 bases from J, the junction kept 5 bases outside the gene matches. CDR3 nucleotide sequence: TGTGCCAGCATGAGACAGGGGCGCGAGCAGTACTTC. Translation: CASMRQGREQYF.

The table lists this clonotype with many counts. The V gene is TRBV5-1, the J gene TRBJ1-4; D is possibly TRBD1 (5 bases). CDR3 length equals 16 residues. Germline V gives CDR1 SGHRS, CDR2 YFSETQ. V lost 0 bases and J 1 base, leaving 10 bases between the germline ends. The CDR3 here is CASSLDGGVTNEKLFF. The CDR3 DNA sequence: TGCGCCAGCAGCTTGGACGGGGGAGTAACTAATGAAAAACTGTTTTTT. The variable domain in full, completed from reference TRBV5-1 and TRBJ1-4, reads KAGVTQTPRYLIKTRGQQVTLSCSPISGHRSVSWYQQTPGQGLQFLFEYFSETQRNKGNFPGRFSGRQFSNSRSEMNVSTLELGDSALYLCASSLDGGVTNEKLFFGSGTQLSVL.

Many counts were recorded for this clonotype. The genes are TRBV29-1 and TRBJ2-7, with D possibly TRBD2 on 6 matching bases. V shed 0 bases and J shed 0 bases, with 9 bases lying between them. The CDR3 is made up of 14 amino acids. The germline gives CDR1 SQVTM, CDR2 ANQGSEA. CDR3 in DNA: TGCAGCGTTGAAGAAGGGACTGGCTCCTACGAGCAGTACTTC. Translation gives CSVEEGTGSYEQYF.

This clonotype came up many times. The J gene is TRBJ2-1, the V gene TRBV9, with D possibly TRBD2 on 7 matching bases. V was trimmed by 3 bases and J by 12 bases, leaving 13 bases between them. The CDR3 runs 12 residues. Germline CDR1 and CDR2: SGDLS and YYNGEE. The CDR3 reads CASSETGRGQFF. The DNA for the CDR3 is TGTGCCAGCAGCGAAACAGGGAGGGGGCAGTTCTTC.

The chain carries TRBV11-2 and TRBJ1-1; D remains unclear. The CDR3 length is 13 residues. Germline loops: CDR1 SGHAT, CDR2 FQNNGV. Trimming took off 5 bases at V and 2 bases at J, with 9 bases between the two ends. The CDR3 reads CASSPFGNTEAFF. Written as DNA, the CDR3 is TGTGCCAGCAGCCCCTTCGGAAACACTGAAGCTTTCTTT.

This clonotype was recorded at least ten times. The chain joins TRBV4-3 to TRBJ1-1; 8 nucleotides align to TRBD1. Germline loops: CDR1 LGHNA, CDR2 YSLEER. J was trimmed by 5 bases and V by 5 bases; bases with no gene match: 7. The CDR3 is 14 residues long. The CDR3 loop reads CASSFRTGRTEAFF. CDR3 in DNA: TGCGCCAGCAGCTTCCGGACAGGGAGAACTGAAGCTTTCTTT.

The chain employs TRBV25-1 and TRBJ2-2; D is perhaps TRBD1 (5 bases). With 5 bases removed from V and 4 bases from J, the gap between germline ends came to 14 bases. Germline V lookup: CDR1 MGHDK, CDR2 SYGVNS. This CDR3 has 15 residues. Here the CDR3 reads CASSSGKIGTGELFF. DNA for the CDR3: TGTGCCAGCAGTTCAGGGAAGATAGGCACCGGGGAGCTGTTTTTT.

This clonotype occurred many times. The J gene is TRBJ2-3, the V gene TRBV10-3; no definite D call. Trimming pared 3 bases from V and 3 bases from J, leaving 13 bases between. The CDR3 has 15 amino acids. Germline V gene data show CDR1 as ENHRY and CDR2 as SYGVKD. CDR3 residues: CAISELLPGTDTQYF. The CDR3 DNA is TGTGCCATCAGTGAACTACTCCCCGGGACAGATACGCAGTATTTT.

This clonotype occurred many times. The V and J genes are TRBV5-1 and TRBJ2-7; TRBD1 matches 7 bases. The germline V gene has CDR1 SGHRS and CDR2 YFSETQ. The CDR3 is 14 amino acids. V lost 0 bases and J lost 2; bases outside the gene matches: 2. CDR3 loop: CASSLGDRPYEQYF. The DNA for the CDR3 is TGCGCCAGCAGCTTGGGGGACAGACCCTACGAGCAGTACTTC.

This clonotype was observed at least ten times. V and J are TRBV4-3 and TRBJ1-2, with D unclear. This CDR3 spans 14 amino acids. With 1 base removed from V and 7 bases from J, the gap between germline ends came to 13 bases. CDR1 is LGHNA, CDR2 YSLEER, per germline. CDR3 sequence: CASSQGRWAGGYTF. The CDR3 region has the DNA TGCGCCAGCAGCCAAGGGAGGTGGGCCGGTGGCTACACCTTC.

The chain is built from TRBV9 and TRBJ2-6, with a possible D match to TRBD2 (5 bases). Trimming removed 5 bases from V and 4 bases from J, with 10 bases in between. The germline CDR1 and CDR2 sequences are SGDLS and YYNGEE. The CDR3 runs to 14 residues. CDR3 nucleotide sequence: TGTGCCAGCAGGAGAGGGAGCGGGGCCAACGTCCTGACTTTC. Residues: CASRRGSGANVLTF.

This clonotype was detected many times. The chain recombines TRBV7-9 with TRBJ2-7; D is undetermined. CDR1 SEHNR and CDR2 FQNEAQ come from the germline V gene (reference sequence). The CDR3 sequence is 13 residues long. V gave up 2 bases and J gave up 3 bases, with 8 bases separating them. CDR3 DNA: TGTGCCAGCAGCTTACCAGGCGGCTACGAGCAGTACTTC. Translation: CASSLPGGYEQYF.

This clonotype was counted many times. The chain is built from TRBV12-3 or TRBV12-4 and TRBJ2-3, with 9 bases identical to TRBD2. J lost 3 bases, V lost 6 bases, and 10 bases had no gene match. CDR3 length: 16 amino acids. CDR3 nucleotides: TGTGCCAGCAGCCCAGAAGGGCGGGGGGGAACAGATACGCAGTATTTT. It yields the protein CASSPEGRGGTDTQYF.

Many counts were recorded for this clonotype. This chain uses TRBV7-2 with TRBJ1-2; D uncertain. CDR3 length: 15 amino acids. V lost 5 bases, J lost 2 bases, and 15 bases lay in between. The germline V gene has CDR1 SGHTA and CDR2 FQGNSA. This chain's CDR3 is CASSPFGKGNYGYTF. The CDR3 region has the DNA TGTGCCAGCAGCCCATTCGGGAAAGGCAACTATGGCTACACCTTC.

This clonotype was seen many times. The CDR3 reads CASSLDGYSYEQYF. CDR3 coding DNA: TGTGCCAGCAGTTTAGACGGTTACTCCTACGAGCAGTACTTC. The chain has TRBV12-3 or TRBV12-4 and TRBJ2-7; no firm D call. Trimming took off 1 base at V and 0 bases at J, with 7 bases between the two ends. This CDR3 spans 14 amino acids.

In this sample, this clonotype is medium-sized. The J gene is TRBJ2-3, the V gene TRBV12-3 or TRBV12-4; either TRBD1 or TRBD2 may fit D (5 bases each). V lost 4 bases and J lost 4, with 18 bases in between. The CDR3 loop spans 16 amino acids. The CDR3 loop reads CASSSSAQVGPDTQYF. The CDR3 coding sequence is TGTGCCAGCAGTTCCTCCGCACAGGTGGGACCAGATACGCAGTATTTT.

V usage is TRBV20-1 and J usage is TRBJ2-5, with a possible D match to TRBD1 (5 bases). The CDR3 has 17 amino acids. The V gene lost 5 bases and the J gene lost 3 bases, with 25 bases spanning the gap. Germline V gene lookup returns CDR1 DFQATT and CDR2 SNEGSKA (reference sequence). CDR3 nucleotides: TGCAGTGCTTATGGGGCTAGAGGTCTTATAGGGGAAGAGACCCAGTACTTC. Protein sequence: CSAYGARGLIGEETQYF.

This clonotype was counted many times. The chain is built from TRBV6-5 and TRBJ1-4, with D hard to call. The germline V gene encodes CDR1 MNHEY and CDR2 SVGAGI. The CDR3 loop spans 18 amino acids. Trimming shortened V by 6 bases and J by 0 bases, and 20 bases separated the two germline ends. The CDR3 reads CASSLTPSNYATNEKLFF. In DNA, the CDR3 is TGTGCCAGCAGCTTGACACCGTCCAATTATGCAACTAATGAAAAACTGTTTTTT.

This clonotype was recorded at least ten times. CDR3: CASSLGPSTEKLFF. The CDR3 DNA sequence: TGTGCCAGCAGCTTGGGCCCATCGACGGAAAAACTGTTTTTT. The chain joins TRBV11-1 to TRBJ1-4; D remains ambiguous. This CDR3 comprises 14 residues. The ends were cut back, 3 bases at V and 8 bases at J, with 13 bases in the middle. Germline V lookup: CDR1 SGHAT, CDR2 FQDESV (reference sequence).

This clonotype was counted ten times or more. The CDR3 loop is CASGLLAGGPSYNEQFF. The CDR3 DNA reads as TGTGCCAGCGGTCTTCTAGCGGGAGGGCCCTCCTACAATGAGCAGTTCTTC. The chain carries TRBV25-1 and TRBJ2-1, with 12 bases aligning to TRBD2. The junction had 8 bases not matched to a gene; V was cut back by 8 bases and J by 0 bases. The CDR3 is 17 amino acids. Germline CDR1 reads MGHDK; CDR2 reads SYGVNS.

By share of the sample, this clonotype is medium-sized. The V call is TRBV30, the J call TRBJ2-2, with D perhaps TRBD2 (6 bases). Germline loops: CDR1 GTSNPN, CDR2 SVGIG (reference sequence). V was clipped by 2 bases and J by 7 bases, with 14 bases between them. The CDR3 is 14 residues long. This CDR3 reads CAWSPTGLFGELFF. CDR3 DNA: TGTGCCTGGAGTCCAACTGGACTATTCGGGGAGCTGTTTTTT.

This clonotype was picked up many times. This chain connects TRBV2 to TRBJ2-1; 10 bases are a match to TRBD2. V shed 3 bases, J shed 3 bases, and the junction held 8 bases outside the gene matches. CDR1 SNHLY and CDR2 FYNNEI come from the germline V gene. This CDR3 spans 17 amino acids. The CDR3 loop reads CASSDPRTSGYYNEQFF. In nucleotides, the CDR3 is TGTGCCAGCAGTGACCCAAGGACTAGCGGTTACTACAATGAGCAGTTCTTC.

This clonotype showed up many times. The CDR3 protein is CASSYGLYEKLFF. CDR3 in DNA: TGTGCCAGCAGCTATGGGCTTTATGAAAAACTGTTTTTT. The chain joins TRBV28 to TRBJ1-4; D is unresolved. The CDR3 covers 13 residues. V was shortened by 6 bases and J by 6 bases, with 11 bases between the two germline ends. Per germline, CDR1 MDHEN and CDR2 SYDVKM.

In this sample, this clonotype turned up many times. The genes are TRBV5-1 and TRBJ2-7, with D possibly being TRBD1 (6 bases). Germline CDR1 is SGHRS and CDR2 is YFSETQ. The CDR3 has 14 amino acids. Deletions cut 1 base from V and 5 bases from J, with 13 bases between. The CDR3 bases are TGCGCCAGCAGCTTGTCACAGGGTGTCCACGAGCAGTACTTC. Translation gives CASSLSQGVHEQYF.